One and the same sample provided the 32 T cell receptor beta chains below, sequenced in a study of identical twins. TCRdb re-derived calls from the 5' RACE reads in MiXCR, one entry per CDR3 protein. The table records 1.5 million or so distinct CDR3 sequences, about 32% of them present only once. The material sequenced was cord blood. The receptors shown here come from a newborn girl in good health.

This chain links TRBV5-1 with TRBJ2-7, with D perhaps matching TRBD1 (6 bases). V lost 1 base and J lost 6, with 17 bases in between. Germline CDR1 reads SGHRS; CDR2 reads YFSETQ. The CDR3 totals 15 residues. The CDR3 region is CASSLTLRTGTEQYF. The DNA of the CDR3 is TGCGCCAGCAGCTTGACCCTCAGAACAGGGACCGAGCAGTACTTC.

The CDR3 nucleotides are TGTGCCAGCAGCCAAGGGCAGGTTCTACTCTCTGGAAACACCATATATTTT. Amino acids: CASSQGQVLLSGNTIYF. The chain recombines TRBV13 with TRBJ1-3, with unresolved D. V dropped 5 bases and J dropped 0 bases, with 17 bases sitting between them. Germline CDR1 is PRHDT and CDR2 is FYEKMQ (reference sequence). This CDR3 comprises 17 residues.

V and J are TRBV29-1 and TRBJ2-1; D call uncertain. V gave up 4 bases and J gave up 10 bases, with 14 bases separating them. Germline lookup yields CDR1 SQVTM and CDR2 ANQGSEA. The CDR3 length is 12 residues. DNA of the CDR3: TGCAGCGTTGTCGGTCCCTCCTACGAGCAGTTCTTC. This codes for CSVVGPSYEQFF.

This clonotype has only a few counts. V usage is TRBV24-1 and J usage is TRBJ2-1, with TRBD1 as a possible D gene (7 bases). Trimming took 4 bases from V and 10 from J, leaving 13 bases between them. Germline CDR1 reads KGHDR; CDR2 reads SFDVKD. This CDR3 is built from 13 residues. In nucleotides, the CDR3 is TGTGCCACCAGTGAGTCCAGGGGGGACGAGCAGTTCTTC. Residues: CATSESRGDEQFF.

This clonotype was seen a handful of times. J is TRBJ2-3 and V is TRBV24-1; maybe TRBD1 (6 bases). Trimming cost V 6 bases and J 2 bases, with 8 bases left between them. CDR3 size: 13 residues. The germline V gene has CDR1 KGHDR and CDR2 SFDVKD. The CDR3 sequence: CATSQGPTDTQYF. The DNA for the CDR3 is TGTGCCACCAGTCAGGGGCCCACAGATACGCAGTATTTT.

CDR3 sequence reads: CAGKLEGETQYF. CDR3 in DNA: TGTGCCGGAAAACTCGAGGGAGAGACCCAGTACTTC. The J gene is TRBJ2-7, the V gene TRBV2; D may be TRBD2 (5 bases). Gene TRBJ2-5 matches the end of the DNA better, so the J call may be wrong. The length of the CDR3 is 12 residues. Germline loops: CDR1 SNHLY, CDR2 FYNNEI.

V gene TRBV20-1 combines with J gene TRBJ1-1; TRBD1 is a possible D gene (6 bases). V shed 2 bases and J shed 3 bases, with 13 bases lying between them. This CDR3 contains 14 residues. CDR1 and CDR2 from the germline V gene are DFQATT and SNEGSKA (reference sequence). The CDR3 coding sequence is TGCAGTGCTAGACCCGGGACACGCTACACTGAAGCTTTCTTT. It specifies CSARPGTRYTEAFF.

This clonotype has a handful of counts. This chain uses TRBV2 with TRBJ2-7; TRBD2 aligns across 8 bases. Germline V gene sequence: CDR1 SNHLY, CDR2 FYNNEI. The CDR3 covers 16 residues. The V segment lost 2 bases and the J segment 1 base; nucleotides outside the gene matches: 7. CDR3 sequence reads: CASSERPSGLSYEQYF. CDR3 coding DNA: TGTGCCAGCAGTGAACGGCCTAGCGGGTTATCCTACGAGCAGTACTTC.

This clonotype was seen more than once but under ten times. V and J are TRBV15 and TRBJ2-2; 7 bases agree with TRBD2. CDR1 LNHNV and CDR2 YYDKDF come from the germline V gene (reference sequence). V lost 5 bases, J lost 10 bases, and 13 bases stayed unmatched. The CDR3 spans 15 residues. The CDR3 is CATSYLGLGREELFF. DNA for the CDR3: TGTGCCACCAGCTACCTAGGACTAGGCCGCGAGGAGCTGTTTTTT.

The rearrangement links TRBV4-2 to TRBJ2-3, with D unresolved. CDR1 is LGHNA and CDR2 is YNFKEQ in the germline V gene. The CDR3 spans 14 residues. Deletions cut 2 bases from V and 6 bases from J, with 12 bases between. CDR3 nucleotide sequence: TGTGCCAGCAGCCAAACGTCCCCCCCGGATACGCAGTATTTT. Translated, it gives CASSQTSPPDTQYF.

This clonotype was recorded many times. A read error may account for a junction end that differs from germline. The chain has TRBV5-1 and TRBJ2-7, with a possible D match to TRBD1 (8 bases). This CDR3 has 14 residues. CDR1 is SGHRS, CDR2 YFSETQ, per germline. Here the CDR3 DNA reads TGTGCCAGCAGTTTGAACAGGGGGGGCTACGAGCAGTACTTC. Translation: CASSLNRGGYEQYF.

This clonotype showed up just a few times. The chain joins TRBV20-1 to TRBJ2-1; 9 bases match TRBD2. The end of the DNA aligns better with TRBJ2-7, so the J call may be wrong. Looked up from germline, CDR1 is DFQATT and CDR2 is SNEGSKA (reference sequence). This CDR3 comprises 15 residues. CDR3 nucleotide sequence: TGCAGTGCTAGCGACGGGACTAGCTTCGTCTACGAGCAGTACTTC. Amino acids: CSASDGTSFVYEQYF.

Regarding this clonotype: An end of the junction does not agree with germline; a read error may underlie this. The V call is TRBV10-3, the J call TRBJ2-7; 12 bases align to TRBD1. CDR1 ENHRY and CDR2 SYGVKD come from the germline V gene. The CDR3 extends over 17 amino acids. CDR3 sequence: CAISGGDRGRLIHERYF. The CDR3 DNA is TGTGCCATCAGTGGAGGGGACAGGGGGCGTCTTATCCACGAGCGGTACTTC.

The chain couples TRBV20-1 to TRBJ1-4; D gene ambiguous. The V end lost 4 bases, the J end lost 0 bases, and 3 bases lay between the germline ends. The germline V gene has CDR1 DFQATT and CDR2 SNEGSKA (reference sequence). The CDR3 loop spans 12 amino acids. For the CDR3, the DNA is TGCAGTGCTATAGCAACTAATGAAAAACTGTTTTTT. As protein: CSAIATNEKLFF.

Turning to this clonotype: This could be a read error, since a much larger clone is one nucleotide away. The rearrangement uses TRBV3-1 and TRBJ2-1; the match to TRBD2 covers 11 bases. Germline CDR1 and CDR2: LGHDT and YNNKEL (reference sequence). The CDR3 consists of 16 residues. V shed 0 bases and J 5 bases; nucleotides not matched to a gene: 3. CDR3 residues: CASSQEGLAANNEQFF. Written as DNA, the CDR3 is TGTGCCAGCAGCCAAGAGGGACTAGCGGCCAACAATGAGCAGTTCTTC.

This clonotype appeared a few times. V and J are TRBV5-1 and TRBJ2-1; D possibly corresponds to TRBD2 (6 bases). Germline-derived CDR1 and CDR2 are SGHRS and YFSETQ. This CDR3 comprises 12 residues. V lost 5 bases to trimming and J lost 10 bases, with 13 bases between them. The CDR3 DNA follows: TGCGCCAGCAGTCCCACTAGCCGGGAGCAGTTCTTC. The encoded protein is CASSPTSREQFF.

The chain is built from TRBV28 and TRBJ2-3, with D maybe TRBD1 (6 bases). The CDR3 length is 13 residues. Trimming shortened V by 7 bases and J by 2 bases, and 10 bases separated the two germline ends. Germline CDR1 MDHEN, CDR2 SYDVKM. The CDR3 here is CASKGVVTDTQYF. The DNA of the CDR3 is TGTGCCAGCAAGGGGGTGGTCACAGATACGCAGTATTTT.

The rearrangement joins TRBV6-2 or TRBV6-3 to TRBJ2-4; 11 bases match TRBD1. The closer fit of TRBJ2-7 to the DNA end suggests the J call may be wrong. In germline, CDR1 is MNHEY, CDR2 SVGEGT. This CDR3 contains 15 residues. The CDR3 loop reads CASRNAGTGGYEQYF. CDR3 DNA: TGTGCCAGCAGAAACGCCGGGACAGGGGGCTACGAGCAGTACTTC.

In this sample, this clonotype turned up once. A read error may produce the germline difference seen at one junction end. Here the CDR3 reads CASSRGETQSF. Here the CDR3 DNA reads TGCGCCAGCTCTCGGGGGGAGACCCAGTCCTTC. The chain recombines TRBV5-1 with TRBJ2-5; 7 positions agree with TRBD2. The CDR3 length is 11 residues. The germline gives CDR1 SGHRS, CDR2 YFSETQ.

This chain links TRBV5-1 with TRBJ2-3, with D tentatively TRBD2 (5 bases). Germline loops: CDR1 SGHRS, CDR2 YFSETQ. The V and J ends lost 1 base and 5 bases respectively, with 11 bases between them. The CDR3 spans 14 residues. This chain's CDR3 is CASSLSPSGDTQYF. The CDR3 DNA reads TGCGCCAGCAGCTTGTCACCAAGCGGAGATACGCAGTATTTT.

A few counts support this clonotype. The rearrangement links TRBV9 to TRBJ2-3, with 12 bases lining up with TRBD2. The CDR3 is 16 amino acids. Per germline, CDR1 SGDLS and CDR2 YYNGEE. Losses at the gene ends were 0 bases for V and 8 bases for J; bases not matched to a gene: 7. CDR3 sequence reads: CASSVDPSGGAGTQYF. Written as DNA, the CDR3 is TGTGCCAGCAGCGTAGACCCTAGCGGGGGGGCAGGTACGCAGTATTTT.

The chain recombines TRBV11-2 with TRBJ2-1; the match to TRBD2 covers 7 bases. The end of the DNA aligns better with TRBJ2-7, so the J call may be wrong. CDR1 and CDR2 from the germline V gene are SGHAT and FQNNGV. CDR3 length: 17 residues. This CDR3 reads CASSQIAGRSSYNEQYF. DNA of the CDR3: TGTGCCAGCAGCCAAATAGCGGGTCGGAGCTCCTACAATGAGCAGTACTTC.

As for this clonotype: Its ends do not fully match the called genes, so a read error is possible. The CDR3 spells CSASGQAYEQDF. CDR3 in DNA: TGCAGTGCGAGCGGACAGGCCTACGAGCAGGACTTC. This rearrangement joins TRBV20-1 to TRBJ2-7; 7 nucleotides align to TRBD1. The germline V gene has CDR1 DFQATT and CDR2 SNEGSKA (reference sequence). The CDR3 totals 12 residues.

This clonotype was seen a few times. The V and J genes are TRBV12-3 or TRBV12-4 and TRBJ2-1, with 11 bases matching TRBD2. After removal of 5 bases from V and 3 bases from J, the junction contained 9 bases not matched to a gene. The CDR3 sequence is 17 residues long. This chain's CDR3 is CASSNSGGAANYNEQFF. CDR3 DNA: TGTGCCAGCAGTAATAGCGGGGGGGCCGCTAACTACAATGAGCAGTTCTTC.

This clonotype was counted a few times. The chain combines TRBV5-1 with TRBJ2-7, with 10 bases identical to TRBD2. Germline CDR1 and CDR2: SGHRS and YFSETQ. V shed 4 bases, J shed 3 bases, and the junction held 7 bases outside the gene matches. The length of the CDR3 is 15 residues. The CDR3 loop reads CASSASGSFGYEQYF. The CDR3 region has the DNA TGCGCCAGCAGCGCTAGCGGGAGTTTTGGCTACGAGCAGTACTTC.

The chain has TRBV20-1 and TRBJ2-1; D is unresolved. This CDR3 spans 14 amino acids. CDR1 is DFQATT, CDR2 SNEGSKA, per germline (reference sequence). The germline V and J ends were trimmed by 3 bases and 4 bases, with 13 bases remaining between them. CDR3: CSASPPLGYNEQFF. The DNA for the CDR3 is TGCAGTGCTAGTCCACCCTTAGGGTACAATGAGCAGTTCTTC.

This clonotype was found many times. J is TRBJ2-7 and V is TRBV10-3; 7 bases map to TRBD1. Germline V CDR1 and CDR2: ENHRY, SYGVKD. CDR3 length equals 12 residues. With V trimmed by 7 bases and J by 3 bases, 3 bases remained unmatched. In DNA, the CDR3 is TGTGCCATCAACCCAGGGGGCTACGAGCAGTACTTC. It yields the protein CAINPGGYEQYF.

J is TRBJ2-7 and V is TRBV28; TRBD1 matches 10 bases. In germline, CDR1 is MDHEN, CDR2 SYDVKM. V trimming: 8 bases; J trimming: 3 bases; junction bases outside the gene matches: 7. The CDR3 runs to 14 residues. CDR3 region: CASEMRTGGYEQYF. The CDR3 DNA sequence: TGTGCCAGCGAGATGAGGACAGGGGGCTACGAGCAGTACTTC.

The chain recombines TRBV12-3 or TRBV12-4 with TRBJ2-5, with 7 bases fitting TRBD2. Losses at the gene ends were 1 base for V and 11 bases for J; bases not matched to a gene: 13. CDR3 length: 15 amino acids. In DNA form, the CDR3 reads TGTGCCAGCAGTTTAGTCGGGAGGTCGGGCGATGAGCAGTACTTC. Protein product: CASSLVGRSGDEQYF.

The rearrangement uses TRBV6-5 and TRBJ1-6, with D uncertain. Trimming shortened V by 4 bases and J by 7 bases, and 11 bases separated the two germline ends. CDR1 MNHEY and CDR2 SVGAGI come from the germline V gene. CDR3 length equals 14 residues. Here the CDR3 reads CASSFRWENSPLHF. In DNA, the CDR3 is TGTGCCAGCAGTTTCAGATGGGAGAATTCACCCCTCCACTTT.

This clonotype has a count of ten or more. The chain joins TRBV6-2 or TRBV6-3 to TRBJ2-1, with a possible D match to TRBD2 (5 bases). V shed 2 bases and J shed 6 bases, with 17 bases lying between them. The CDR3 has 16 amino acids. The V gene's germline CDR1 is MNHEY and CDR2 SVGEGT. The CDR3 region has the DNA TGTGCCAGCAGTTACCCCCCTCTAGCACCGGCCAATGAGCAGTTCTTC. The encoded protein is CASSYPPLAPANEQFF.

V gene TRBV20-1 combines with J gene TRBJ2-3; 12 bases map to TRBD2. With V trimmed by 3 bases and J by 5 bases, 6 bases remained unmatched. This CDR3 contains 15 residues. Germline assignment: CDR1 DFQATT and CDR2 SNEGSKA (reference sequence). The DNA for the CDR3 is TGCAGTGCTAGTATGCCGACTAGCGGGAGAGATACGCAGTATTTT. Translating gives CSASMPTSGRDTQYF.